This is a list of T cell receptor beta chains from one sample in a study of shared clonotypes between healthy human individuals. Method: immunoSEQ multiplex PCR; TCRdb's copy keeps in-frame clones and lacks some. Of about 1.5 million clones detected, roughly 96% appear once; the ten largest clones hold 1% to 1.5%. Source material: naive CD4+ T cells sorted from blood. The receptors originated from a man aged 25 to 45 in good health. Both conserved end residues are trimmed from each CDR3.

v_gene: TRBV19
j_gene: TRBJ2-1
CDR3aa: ASREGVAYNEQF

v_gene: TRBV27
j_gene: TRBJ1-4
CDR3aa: ASSLRGRGEKLF

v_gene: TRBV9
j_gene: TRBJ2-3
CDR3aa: ASSVVGASDTQY

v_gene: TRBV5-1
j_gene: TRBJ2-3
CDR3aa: ASREASGRSADTQY

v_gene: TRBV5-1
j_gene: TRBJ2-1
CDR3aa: ASSQDRAYNEQF

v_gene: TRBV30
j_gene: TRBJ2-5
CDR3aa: AWTQDGLGAQETQY

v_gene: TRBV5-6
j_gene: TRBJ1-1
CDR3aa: ASSLSSRNTEAF

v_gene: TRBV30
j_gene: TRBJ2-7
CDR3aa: AWASGKGPYEQY

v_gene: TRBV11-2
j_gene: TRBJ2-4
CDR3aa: ASSLGQGLAVNIQY

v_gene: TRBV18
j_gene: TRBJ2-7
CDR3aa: ASSPPSRYEQY

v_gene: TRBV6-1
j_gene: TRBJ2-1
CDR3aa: ASSEVGQGLSNEQF

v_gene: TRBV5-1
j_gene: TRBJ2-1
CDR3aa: ASSPLGTYNEQF

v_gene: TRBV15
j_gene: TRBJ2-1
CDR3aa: ATSSPRGGANEQF

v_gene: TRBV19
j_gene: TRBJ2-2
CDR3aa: ASSGRAGSTGELF

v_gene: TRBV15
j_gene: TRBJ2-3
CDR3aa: ATSRGGDRSVDTQY

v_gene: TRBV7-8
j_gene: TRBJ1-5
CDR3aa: ASSPFPGGASRDNQPQH

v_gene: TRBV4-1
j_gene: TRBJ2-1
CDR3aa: ASSLSLRTSGLYNEQF

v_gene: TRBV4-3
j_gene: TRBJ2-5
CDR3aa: ASSQDSRGQWETQY

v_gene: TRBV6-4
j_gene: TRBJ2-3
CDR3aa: ASSDSAGAGTDTQY

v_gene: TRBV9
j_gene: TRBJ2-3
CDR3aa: ASSVLSTDTQY

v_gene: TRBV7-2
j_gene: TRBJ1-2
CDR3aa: ASSPRAREIVGYT

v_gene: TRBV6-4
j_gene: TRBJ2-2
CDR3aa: ASSEGAGANTGELF

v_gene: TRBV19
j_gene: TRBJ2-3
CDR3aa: ASSMGLITDTQY

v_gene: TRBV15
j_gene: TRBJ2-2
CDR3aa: ATSRGLADTGELF

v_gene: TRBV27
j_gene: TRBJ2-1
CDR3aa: ASSLLPTDQRDPF